The 6 T cell receptor beta chains in this list originate from one sample, sequenced in a study of T cell repertoires in cytomegalovirus infection (dated by TCRdb to the late 2010s). The sequencing machine was an Illumina HiSeq 1500. TCRdb trimmed the raw reads at Q25, called clones with MiXCR and kept productive beta chains. Entries that share a CDR3 protein sequence are merged under the most common genes and DNA. The sample table holds hundreds of thousands of distinct CDR3 sequences, of which approximately 24% were seen once. Clones ranked in the top ten supply under 8.5% of the sample. Sequenced sample: CD8+ T cells from PBMCs. These receptors all come from a human donor in good health (CMV status not recorded). Some clones in this sample may be carry-over from other donors' samples.

About this clonotype itself: A much larger clone differs by one base, so this may be a read error. The chain recombines TRBV23-1 with TRBJ2-1, with D unclear. Being an ORF, TRBV23-1 has a function that is uncertain. Trimming removed 3 bases from V and 5 bases from J, with 14 bases in between. The length of the CDR3 is 15 residues. DNA for the CDR3: TGCGCCAGCAGTCACGAGACAAGTCAAGACAATGAGCAGTTCTTC. It is translated as CASSHETSQDNEQFF.

This clonotype has more than one count but fewer than ten. J is TRBJ1-2 and V is TRBV4-3; D unresolved. V was clipped by 7 bases and J by 5 bases, with 17 bases between them. The CDR3 covers 14 residues. Per germline, CDR1 LGHNA and CDR2 YSLEER. The CDR3 coding sequence is TGCGCCAGCAACCAGGACCCCCAAGGGTATGGCTACACCTTC. Its translation is CASNQDPQGYGYTF.

This clonotype has more than one count but fewer than ten. The rearrangement joins TRBV15 to TRBJ1-1, with 8 bases aligning to TRBD1. This CDR3 spans 14 amino acids. J was trimmed by 1 base and V by 5 bases; bases with no gene match: 3. CDR1 and CDR2 (germline): LNHNV, YYDKDF (reference sequence). CDR3: CATSVDRGNTEAFF. The CDR3 coding sequence is TGTGCCACCAGCGTCGACAGGGGGAACACTGAAGCTTTCTTT.

This clonotype was seen ten or more times. CDR3 nucleotides: TGTGCCAGCAGTACCTCAGGGAGGGCTGAAGCTTTCTTT. Amino acid sequence: CASSTSGRAEAFF. The V and J genes are TRBV28 and TRBJ1-1; tentatively, D is TRBD1 (5 bases). The V end was cut by 5 bases, the J end by 6 bases, with 13 bases between. CDR1 is MDHEN, CDR2 SYDVKM, per germline. This CDR3 is 13 amino acids long. The full variable domain, with the rest looked up from reference TRBV28 and TRBJ1-1, is DVKVTQSSRYLVKRTGEKVFLECVQDMDHENMFWYRQDPGLGLRLIYFSYDVKMKEKGDIPEGYSVSREKKERFSLILESASTNQTSMYLCASSTSGRAEAFFGQGTRLTVV.

The rearrangement uses TRBV10-3 and TRBJ2-7; 10 nucleotides agree with TRBD2. J was trimmed by 4 bases and V by 2 bases; bases with no gene match: 5. CDR3 length: 15 amino acids. The germline V gene has CDR1 ENHRY and CDR2 SYGVKD. In DNA, the CDR3 is TGTGCCATCAGTGAGAAGCGGGGGGGCCATTACGAGCAGTACTTC. Translating it yields CAISEKRGGHYEQYF.

Comment on this clonotype: This sequence may be a read error, since a much larger clone differs from it by one base. J is TRBJ2-7 and V is TRBV7-6; TRBD2 is a possible D gene (6 bases). CDR3 length: 14 amino acids. Trimming left V 5 bases short and J 4 bases short, with 15 bases between. Germline V gene sequence: CDR1 SGHVS, CDR2 FNYEAQ. In DNA form, the CDR3 reads TGTGCCAGCAGCCACGGGACGGGGGATTACGAGCAGTACTTC. Translation: CASSHGTGDYEQYF.